These 25 T cell receptor beta chains originate from one sample sequenced in a study of cytomegalovirus exposure and HLA in healthy donors (dated by TCRdb to 2017 to 2019). Library generation was performed with the immunoSEQ multiplex PCR assay. For the multiplex PCR, a mixture combining 60 forward primers for TCR Vbeta segments and 13 reverse primers for TCR Jbeta segments was used. Drawn from immuneACCESS, this table holds only the in-frame rearrangements with V and J called that TCRdb kept. Clones are partly lost; checked studies trace under half to an unresolved V gene and leave the rest unexplained. This sample holds around 190,000 clones; 65% to 80% were observed only once. The top ten clonotypes cover 0.95% to 1.4% of the sample. Material: PBMCs. These receptors were taken from a woman in her thirties or forties in good health and CMV-seronegative.

This clone was detected only a few times. The chain recombines TRBV2 with TRBJ2-5, with 10 positions matching TRBD1. The CDR3 length is 14 residues. V was pared by 7 bases and J by 4 bases, with 6 bases of the junction left unmatched. Germline loops: CDR1 SNHLY, CDR2 FYNNEI. CDR3 nucleotides: TGTGCCAGCACCCTGACAGGGGGCGGAGAGACCCAGTACTTC. Its translation: CASTLTGGGETQYF.

The genes are TRBV19 and TRBJ1-5; no definite D call. V dropped 3 bases and J dropped 7 bases, with 10 bases sitting between them. The CDR3 runs 13 residues. Germline assignment: CDR1 LNHDA and CDR2 SQIVND (reference sequence). The CDR3 region has the DNA TGTGCCAGTAGTATCCGGGGTCCGCAGCCCCAGCATTTT. Amino acids: CASSIRGPQPQHF.

The genes are TRBV27 and TRBJ2-1, with 13 positions matching TRBD2. Per the germline V gene, CDR1 is MNHEY and CDR2 is SMNVEV (reference sequence). The CDR3 has 17 residues. V trimming: 5 bases; J trimming: 2 bases; junction bases outside the gene matches: 6. CDR3 nucleotides: TGTGCCAGCAGTCTCGGGACTAGCGGGGCAACCTACAATGAGCAGTTCTTC. It codes for CASSLGTSGATYNEQFF.

The J gene is TRBJ1-4, the V gene TRBV6-1; 7 bases fit TRBD1. This CDR3 is built from 14 residues. Germline V gene lookup returns CDR1 MNHNS and CDR2 SASEGT. J lost 5 bases, V lost 6 bases, and 6 bases had no gene match. The CDR3: CASRKDRMNEKLFF. The CDR3 bases are TGTGCCAGCAGGAAGGACAGGATGAATGAAAAACTGTTTTTT.

This clone was observed once. The chain is built from TRBV18 and TRBJ2-1; possible D gene TRBD2, 5 bases. The CDR3 sequence is 16 residues long. Trimming pared 0 bases from V and 4 bases from J, leaving 13 bases between. Germline CDR1 is KGHSH and CDR2 is LQKENI. The CDR3 here is CASSPPAGGDYNEQFF. In nucleotides, the CDR3 is TGTGCCAGCTCACCACCGGCGGGTGGGGATTACAATGAGCAGTTCTTC.

Concerning this clone: At one of its ends the junction is not consistent with the germline gene, which may arise from a read error. The chain joins TRBV7-2 to TRBJ2-2; a possible D gene is TRBD2 (5 bases). The CDR3 runs 15 residues. The germline gives CDR1 SGHTA, CDR2 FQGNSA. CDR3: CASSSGVFDTGELFF. The CDR3 nucleotides read TGTGCTAGCAGCTCCGGGGTATTCGACACCGGGGAGCTGTTTTTT.

The rearrangement joins TRBV28 to TRBJ1-5; 7 positions match TRBD1. Looked up from germline, CDR1 is MDHEN and CDR2 is SYDVKM. CDR3 length: 18 amino acids. V lost 6 bases to trimming and J lost 0 bases; unmatched junction nucleotides: 14. The chain's CDR3 is CASRKTRQGLHSNQPQHF. The CDR3 DNA reads as TGTGCCAGCAGGAAAACCCGACAGGGACTGCATAGCAATCAGCCCCAGCATTTT. Using reference TRBV28 and TRBJ1-5 for the parts outside the CDR3, the full variable domain is DVKVTQSSRYLVKRTGEKVFLECVQDMDHENMFWYRQDPGLGLRLIYFSYDVKMKEKGDIPEGYSVSREKKERFSLILESASTNQTSMYLCASRKTRQGLHSNQPQHFGDGTRLSIL.

V gene TRBV6-5 combines with J gene TRBJ2-7, with 8 bases identical to TRBD2. The CDR3 is 15 residues long. V shed 2 bases and J 2 bases; nucleotides not matched to a gene: 5. Germline CDR1 MNHEY, CDR2 SVGAGI. The CDR3 DNA reads as TGTGCCAGCAGTTACGGAACGGGAGGGCCCTACGAGCAGTACTTC. Translating it yields CASSYGTGGPYEQYF.

The table lists this clone with a count of one. DNA for the CDR3: TGCGCCAGCAGGAGCAGCGGAGCTACCCGGGGAACTCAAGAGACCCAGTACTTC. Translation gives CASRSSGATRGTQETQYF. The chain uses TRBV5-1 and TRBJ2-5; tentative D call: TRBD2 (5 bases). The ends were cut back, 5 bases at V and 2 bases at J, with 25 bases in the middle. The CDR3 totals 18 residues. CDR1 and CDR2 from the germline V gene are SGHRS and YFSETQ.

The chain employs TRBV6-5 and TRBJ1-2; 8 bases are shared with TRBD1. J lost 0 bases, V lost 5 bases, and 2 bases had no gene match. CDR3 length: 14 amino acids. CDR1 is MNHEY and CDR2 is SVGAGI in the germline V gene. CDR3 loop: CASSRGQANYGYTF. The CDR3 DNA follows: TGTGCCAGCAGTAGGGGACAGGCTAACTATGGCTACACCTTC.

The rearrangement joins TRBV19 to TRBJ1-5, with D possibly TRBD1 on 6 matching bases. Between the trimmed V and J ends, which lost 3 bases and 5 bases, there was a span of 14 bases. This CDR3 has 15 amino acids. Germline CDR1 and CDR2: LNHDA and SQIVND (reference sequence). The CDR3 DNA follows: TGTGCCAGTAGTATCTTTGCAGGGGTAGATCAGCCCCAGCATTTT. Protein: CASSIFAGVDQPQHF.

The V gene is TRBV5-4, the J gene TRBJ2-2; 7 nucleotides match TRBD2. CDR1 and CDR2 from the germline V gene are SGHNT and YYREEE (reference sequence). Germline trimming cut 3 bases from V and 6 bases from J; bases unmatched to any gene: 5. The CDR3 runs 14 residues. This CDR3 reads CASSSQGRAGELFF. The CDR3 region has the DNA TGTGCCAGCAGCTCACAAGGGAGGGCCGGGGAGCTGTTTTTT. The full variable domain, rest sourced from reference TRBV5-4 and TRBJ2-2, is ETGVTQSPTHLIKTRGQQVTLRCSSQSGHNTVSWYQQALGQGPQFIFQYYREEENGRGNFPPRFSGLQFPNYSSELNVNALELDDSALYLCASSSQGRAGELFFGEGSRLTVL.

The chain couples TRBV7-2 to TRBJ2-7, with a possible D match to TRBD1 (6 bases). Trimming stripped 5 bases from V and 1 base from J, with 15 bases between. The CDR3 loop spans 15 amino acids. Germline V gene data show CDR1 as SGHTA and CDR2 as FQGNSA. This chain's CDR3 is CASSRPETGSYEQYF. The CDR3 coding sequence is TGTGCCAGCAGCCGCCCCGAGACAGGTTCCTACGAGCAGTACTTC.

The chain links TRBV29-1 to TRBJ1-2; weak D call: TRBD1 (5 bases). The CDR3 is 13 residues long. The germline V gene has CDR1 SQVTM and CDR2 ANQGSEA. V lost 7 bases and J lost 3, with 15 bases in between. The CDR3 is CSADGGNHYGYTF. In nucleotides, the CDR3 is TGCAGCGCCGACGGGGGGAACCACTATGGCTACACCTTC.

The CDR3 here is CASSPQAGGGGGTDTQYF. CDR3 coding DNA: TGTGCCAGCAGCCCTCAGGCGGGAGGGGGCGGAGGCACAGATACGCAGTATTTT. The chain recombines TRBV7-2 with TRBJ2-3; TRBD2 aligns across 9 bases. With 5 bases clipped from V and 1 base from J, the junction kept 13 bases outside the gene matches. From germline, CDR1 is SGHTA and CDR2 FQGNSA. The CDR3 is 18 amino acids.

The chain has TRBV19 and TRBJ2-3; 10 bases align to TRBD2. This CDR3 region has 14 residues. Per germline, CDR1 LNHDA and CDR2 SQIVND (reference sequence). V was pared by 8 bases and J by 1 base, with 3 bases of the junction left unmatched. CDR3 bases: TGTGCCAGTCGCCTAGCGGGAGGCACAGATACGCAGTATTTT. Its protein is CASRLAGGTDTQYF.

This chain uses TRBV5-1 with TRBJ2-6; 8 bases agree with TRBD1. The V gene end was trimmed by 7 bases and the J gene end by 2 bases; junction bases not matched to a gene: 5. This CDR3 has 15 amino acids. CDR1 and CDR2 from the germline V gene are SGHRS and YFSETQ. Here the CDR3 DNA reads TGCGCCAGCGGATCAGGGGGCCCTGGGGCCAACGTCCTGACTTTC. Residues: CASGSGGPGANVLTF.

V is TRBV7-3 and J is TRBJ1-1, with 7 bases fitting TRBD1. Germline V gives CDR1 SGHTA, CDR2 FQGTGA. The CDR3 is 15 amino acids. V lost 9 bases to trimming and J lost 0 bases; unmatched junction nucleotides: 10. This CDR3 reads CASRSGGTVNTEAFF. As DNA, the CDR3 is TGTGCCAGTCGATCTGGCGGGACAGTGAACACTGAAGCTTTCTTT. The full variable domain, in which reference TRBV7-3 and TRBJ1-1 provide the parts outside the CDR3, is GAGVSQTPSNKVTEKGKYVELRCDPISGHTALYWYRQSLGQGPEFLIYFQGTGAADDSGLPNDRFFAVRPEGSVSTLKIQRTERGDSAVYLCASRSGGTVNTEAFFGQGTRLTVV.

CDR3 residues: CASRSSRQFEKLFF. CDR3 coding DNA: TGCGCCAGCAGGTCCAGTAGACAGTTTGAAAAACTGTTTTTT. The chain uses TRBV5-1 and TRBJ1-4, with D tentatively TRBD1 (5 bases). Germline V lookup: CDR1 SGHRS, CDR2 YFSETQ. Trimming stripped 5 bases from V and 7 bases from J, with 15 bases between. The CDR3 loop spans 14 amino acids.

This chain links TRBV4-1 with TRBJ2-1, with TRBD1 as a possible D gene (6 bases). The CDR3 covers 13 residues. CDR1 is MGHRA and CDR2 is YSYEKL in the germline V gene. V shed 1 base and J shed 13 bases, with 14 bases lying between them. The CDR3 loop is CASSQGFEGTQFF. CDR3 DNA sequence: TGCGCCAGCAGCCAAGGGTTCGAGGGGACACAGTTCTTC.

The chain employs TRBV7-2 and TRBJ1-5; TRBD1 is a possible D gene (6 bases). The CDR3 has 16 residues. The V and J ends lost 7 bases and 2 bases respectively, with 18 bases between them. Germline CDR1 is SGHTA and CDR2 is FQGNSA. The CDR3: CASTGVGAGGNQPQHF. The CDR3 DNA follows: TGTGCCAGCACCGGGGTGGGGGCCGGGGGCAATCAGCCCCAGCATTTT.

The chain combines TRBV9 with TRBJ2-3; 9 bases line up with TRBD1. The CDR3 sequence is 16 residues long. V was clipped by 4 bases and J by 4 bases; unmatched bases: 10. CDR1 SGDLS and CDR2 YYNGEE come from the germline V gene. This CDR3 is CASSYQAGTGPDTQYF. CDR3 sequence (DNA): TGTGCCAGCAGCTACCAAGCGGGGACAGGGCCAGATACGCAGTATTTT.

This rearrangement joins TRBV27 to TRBJ1-2; 8 bases align to TRBD1. The CDR3 spans 12 residues. Germline V lookup: CDR1 MNHEY, CDR2 SMNVEV (reference sequence). With V trimmed by 5 bases and J by 7 bases, 3 bases remained unmatched. CDR3 sequence reads: CASSQDRVGYTF. The CDR3 DNA reads TGTGCCAGCAGTCAGGACAGGGTTGGCTACACCTTC.

A word on this clone: The same CDR3 is also encoded by other DNA sequences in this sample. The chain uses TRBV9 and TRBJ2-5; 9 bases match TRBD1. V gave up 4 bases and J gave up 1 base; unmatched junction bases: 8. The CDR3 is 16 amino acids. Germline V gene data show CDR1 as SGDLS and CDR2 as YYNGEE. The CDR3 DNA sequence: TGTGCCAGCAGCCCTGGGGAGGGACAGGGCCAAGAGACCCAGTACTTC. It encodes CASSPGEGQGQETQYF.

This clone was seen a single time. This chain links TRBV18 with TRBJ2-1; the match to TRBD2 covers 10 bases. J was trimmed by 4 bases and V by 2 bases; bases with no gene match: 2. CDR3 length equals 15 residues. Per germline, CDR1 KGHSH and CDR2 LQKENI. This CDR3 is CASSPTSGTYNEQFF. The DNA of the CDR3 is TGTGCCAGCTCACCAACTAGCGGGACGTACAATGAGCAGTTCTTC.